The 19 T cell receptor beta chains reported below all come from one sample, sequenced in a study of blood T cells in healthy people across ages (dated by TCRdb to the mid-2010s). To prepare the library, 5' RACE was applied. The sequencer listed for this sample is Illumina HiSeq 2500. A second roughly 6 to 11 cycle PCR used a sample-barcoded 5' primer and a J-beta primer mix. Using fastp at Q25 and MiXCR, TCRdb reprocessed the public reads and kept productive beta chains. For every CDR3 protein sequence, its rows merge into one entry that carries the most common genes and DNA. Recorded for this sample are about a million distinct CDR3 sequences; 35% to 45% of them occurred a single time. The ten largest make up about an eighth of the sample. Sequencing used blood. These receptors were taken from a man between 18 and 35 years old in good health.

V gene TRBV4-2 combines with J gene TRBJ2-5, with 9 bases identical to TRBD1. This CDR3 comprises 14 residues. The trim removed 3 bases at V and 7 bases at J, leaving 6 bases unmatched. Germline CDR1 and CDR2: LGHNA and YNFKEQ. The CDR3 is CASSHRTGDGTQYF. Here the CDR3 DNA reads TGTGCCAGCAGCCACCGGACAGGGGACGGGACCCAGTACTTC.

The chain combines TRBV27 with TRBJ1-2; D unclear. V lost 4 bases and J 3 bases, leaving 12 bases between the germline ends. The CDR3 runs 14 residues. Germline loops: CDR1 MNHEY, CDR2 SMNVEV (reference sequence). The CDR3 DNA reads TGTGCCAGCAGTTCATCGAGGGTCGACTATGGCTACACCTTC. Residues: CASSSSRVDYGYTF.

This rearrangement joins TRBV5-4 to TRBJ1-2; D is uncertain. The CDR3 spans 13 residues. Trimming took off 0 bases at V and 8 bases at J, with 11 bases between the two ends. Germline V gene sequence: CDR1 SGHNT, CDR2 YYREEE (reference sequence). The CDR3 bases are TGTGCCAGCAGCTTGGATAGCGACGGAGGCTACACCTTC. Amino acids: CASSLDSDGGYTF.

Note on this clonotype: Its ends do not fully match the called genes, so a read error is possible. The rearrangement links TRBV12-3 or TRBV12-4 to TRBJ2-7; D gene unclear. The CDR3 runs to 15 residues. CDR3 coding DNA: TGTGCCAGCAGTTTAATCGGGCCTATATACTACAAGCAGTACTTC. This sequence encodes CASSLIGPIYYKQYF.

The chain recombines TRBV7-7 with TRBJ2-1; D is perhaps TRBD1 (6 bases). The DNA end lines up better with TRBJ2-7; the J call may be wrong. The germline V gene encodes CDR1 SSHAT and CDR2 FNYEAQ (reference sequence). The CDR3 is 14 amino acids. The CDR3 reads CASASQQGFNEQYF. DNA of the CDR3: TGTGCTAGCGCATCCCAACAGGGATTTAATGAGCAGTACTTC.

V and J are TRBV12-3 or TRBV12-4 and TRBJ1-2; weak D call: TRBD1 (5 bases). Trimming shortened V by 3 bases and J by 9 bases, and 11 bases separated the two germline ends. The CDR3 runs 12 residues. In nucleotides, the CDR3 is TGTGCCAGCAGTTTGGGGGGGGATCGCTACACCTTC. As protein: CASSLGGDRYTF.

Concerning this clonotype itself: Mismatch with germline at one junction end may stem from a read error. This chain uses TRBV2 with TRBJ2-1; the D call may be TRBD1 or TRBD2 (5 bases each). The CDR3 extends over 14 amino acids. Per the germline V gene, CDR1 is SNHLY and CDR2 is FYNNEI. The CDR3 nucleotides are TGTACCAGCAGTGCGGGCAGGGAATACAATGAGCAGTTCTTC. As protein: CTSSAGREYNEQFF.

V is TRBV30 and J is TRBJ1-2; TRBD1 matches at 7 bases. The CDR3 loop spans 13 amino acids. Trimming at V came to 5 bases and at J to 2 bases, leaving 5 bases not matched to a gene. The germline V gene has CDR1 GTSNPN and CDR2 SVGIG (reference sequence). The DNA of the CDR3 is TGTGCCTGGGCTAAGGGACAGAACTATGGCTACACCTTC. Its translation: CAWAKGQNYGYTF.

The V and J genes are TRBV20-1 and TRBJ2-7, with D possibly being TRBD2 (6 bases). The DNA matches TRBJ2-5 better at its end, which makes the J call doubtful. This CDR3 contains 14 residues. From germline, CDR1 is DFQATT and CDR2 SNEGSKA (reference sequence). This CDR3 is CSARGAGSSETQYF. CDR3 bases: TGCAGTGCTAGAGGCGCGGGATCCTCGGAGACCCAGTACTTC.

This chain connects TRBV29-1 to TRBJ2-1; TRBD1 might be the D (6 bases). The CDR3 has 16 amino acids. CDR1 and CDR2 from the germline V gene are SQVTM and ANQGSEA. The V end was cut by 3 bases, the J end by 0 bases, with 15 bases between. The CDR3 nucleotides read TGCAGCGTTGACTTCGCCCTGGACAGCTCCTACAATGAGCAGTTCTTC. Its protein product is CSVDFALDSSYNEQFF.

The sample holds many counts of this clonotype. The gene calls are TRBV20-1 and TRBJ2-7; D is possibly TRBD1 (5 bases). This CDR3 has 13 amino acids. Germline CDR1 DFQATT, CDR2 SNEGSKA (reference sequence). V lost 4 bases, J lost 7 bases, and 17 bases lay in between. CDR3 region: CSAIADTSREQYF. CDR3 sequence (DNA): TGCAGTGCTATCGCGGACACGTCTAGGGAGCAGTACTTC.

The chain couples TRBV10-3 to TRBJ2-3, with 10 bases that match TRBD2. CDR1 and CDR2 (germline): ENHRY, SYGVKD. The CDR3 loop spans 20 amino acids. V was clipped by 4 bases and J by 0 bases; unmatched bases: 16. The CDR3 is CAISGGSRLAGDTSTDTQYF. CDR3 sequence (DNA): TGTGCCATCAGTGGGGGGTCGCGGCTAGCGGGGGATACTAGCACAGATACGCAGTATTTT.

This clonotype was counted many times. The chain recombines TRBV20-1 with TRBJ2-3; no firm D call. This CDR3 has 11 residues. The germline V and J ends were trimmed by 6 bases and 0 bases, with 4 bases remaining between them. The V gene's germline CDR1 is DFQATT and CDR2 SNEGSKA (reference sequence). DNA of the CDR3: TGCAGTGCGGAAAGCACAGATACGCAGTATTTT. Translation gives CSAESTDTQYF.

The gene calls are TRBV9 and TRBJ2-1; a weak D match, TRBD2 (5 bases). The J call may not be correct, given that the DNA end is closer to TRBJ2-7. The CDR3 runs 18 residues. The germline V gene has CDR1 SGDLS and CDR2 YYNGEE. The chain's CDR3 is CASSSPGPLAGSYNEQYF. The CDR3 DNA sequence: TGTGCCAGCAGCTCCCCCGGGCCTCTAGCAGGCTCCTACAATGAGCAGTACTTC.

V gene TRBV11-1 combines with J gene TRBJ1-1; D unresolved. The V gene lost 5 bases and the J gene lost 1 base, with 11 bases spanning the gap. The CDR3 totals 14 residues. Germline V lookup: CDR1 SGHAT, CDR2 FQDESV (reference sequence). The CDR3, as DNA: TGTGCCAGCAGCCCCAGACACCAGAACACTGAAGCTTTCTTT. Its protein is CASSPRHQNTEAFF.

This CDR3 is CASSFGQGYNEQYF. CDR3 coding DNA: TGTGCCAGCAGTTTCGGGCAAGGATACAATGAGCAGTACTTC. This chain joins TRBV12-3 or TRBV12-4 and TRBJ2-5; D is unresolved. The CDR3 loop spans 14 amino acids. With 3 bases removed from V and 11 bases from J, the gap between germline ends came to 19 bases.

This rearrangement joins TRBV5-6 to TRBJ2-3; D may be TRBD1 or TRBD2 (5 bases each). Germline V gene lookup returns CDR1 SGHDT and CDR2 YYEEEE. Trimming cost V 3 bases and J 2 bases, with 13 bases left between them. The CDR3 contains 15 residues. In DNA, the CDR3 is TGTGCCAGCAGCTGGGGACGGAGGCTCACAGATACGCAGTATTTT. It encodes CASSWGRRLTDTQYF.

This clonotype turned up a few times. This chain connects TRBV6-2 or TRBV6-3 to TRBJ2-4; D perhaps matches TRBD2 (6 bases). V shed 4 bases and J shed 0 bases, with 10 bases lying between them. The V gene's germline CDR1 is MNHEY and CDR2 SVGEGT. This CDR3 spans 15 amino acids. The CDR3 DNA sequence: TGTGCCAGCAGTTGGCGGGACCGAGCCAAAAACATTCAGTACTTC. Translating it yields CASSWRDRAKNIQYF.

The gene calls are TRBV7-2 and TRBJ1-1; D perhaps matches TRBD1 (6 bases). This CDR3 contains 15 residues. Trimming removed 5 bases at V and 3 bases at J, with 16 bases between. CDR1 is SGHTA, CDR2 FQGNSA, per germline. CDR3 amino acids: CASSKYTGRDTEAFF. Written as DNA, the CDR3 is TGTGCCAGCAGCAAATACACAGGGCGGGACACTGAAGCTTTCTTT.